This TCR beta chain comes out of a study of T-cell reconstitution after alpha-beta-depleted transplantation in children (dated by TCRdb to the mid-2010s). Broadly, across the study: T-cell immune reconstitution after TCRalphabeta/CD19-depleted allogeneic hematopoietic cell transplantation in children was quantitatively tracked in the study by means of TCR repertoire profiling.

The intended sense of this specimen's treatment or condition label: allogeneic hematopoietic cell transplantation with graft depleted of TCRalphabeta T cells and CD19 B cells. TCRalphabeta/CD19-depleted allogeneic hematopoietic cell grafts were given to the transplant recipients, all of whom were children. The receptor library was made with PCR. The listed sequencing device is Illumina HiSeq 2500. Molecular barcoding was employed in the preparation of TCR libraries, with unique molecular identifiers being used to normalize TCRbeta repertoire quantification. TCRdb took the public reads, trimmed them with fastp at Q25, ran MiXCR for clone calling and kept in-frame beta chains. Identical CDR3 proteins give one entry, which carries the most common genes and DNA. The sample contains about 580,000 distinct CDR3 sequences, roughly 24% of them found a single time. The ten biggest clones cover around 14% of the sample.

The table lists this clonotype with a few counts. Its antigen is still unknown. Base quality data are lacking; no much larger clone is found one base away. Its CDR3 holds 15 amino acids, cysteine through phenylalanine. Here the CDR3 DNA is all that survives: 45 bases in frame from base 1. For CDR1 and CDR2, the germline V gene lists SGHRS and YFSETQ. The junction carries 10 bases between V and J, which are trimmed by 0 bases and 1 base respectively. On the study overall, not on this receptor specifically: Hyperexpanded clone frequencies declined over subsequent months; after one year, T-cell counts and TCRbeta diversity were mostly attributed to newly produced T cells. In some patients, the high TCRbeta diversity seen at day 60 was put down to recipient T cells and intrathymic progenitors that had survived conditioning. About two months after transplant, the apparently early recovery of alphabetaT-cell counts reportedly depended on just several hundred clones that had expanded rapidly and came from non-depleted graft cells.

The sequence came from a boy in the first two years of life who had a stem cell transplant for acute myeloid leukemia, so the T cells may come from the graft donor. Here the sequenced sample was PBMCs, mostly from graft donor cells, taken 360 days after TCRalphabeta/CD19-depleted stem cell transplant. The V and J segments used are TRBV5-1 and TRBJ1-1; there is no confident call for the D gene. The DNA reads TGCGCCAGCAGCTTGGCCCATGGCCCGAACACTGAAGCTTTCTTT. Protein translation: CASSLAHGPNTEAFF.